Shown below are 16 T cell receptor beta chains from a single sample sequenced in a study of CD8 T cells in Susac syndrome. The authors reverse transcribed 0.5 to 1 ug RNA with random hexamers. TCRdb re-called the immunoSEQ multiplex PCR reads with MiXCR, one entry per CDR3 protein. The table lists about 210,000 distinct CDR3 sequences, roughly 96% of them singletons. The sample consisted of CD4+ T cells from PBMCs. Receptors were obtained from a human donor with multiple sclerosis.

The chain employs TRBV20-1 and TRBJ2-7; 9 bases agree with TRBD1. The V and J ends lost 0 bases and 5 bases, in that order; junction bases with no gene match: 5. The CDR3 contains 14 residues. Germline values: CDR1 DFQATT, CDR2 SNEGSKA (reference sequence). The CDR3 DNA reads as TGCAGTGCTAGAGACTGGGACAGGGTCGACGAGCAGTACTTC. This encodes CSARDWDRVDEQYF.

The genes are TRBV28 and TRBJ1-2; D ambiguous. Between the trimmed V and J ends, which lost 3 bases and 8 bases, there was a span of 10 bases. The CDR3 covers 12 residues. Germline V gene sequence: CDR1 MDHEN, CDR2 SYDVKM. The CDR3 sequence is CASSFLRGGYTF. The CDR3 bases are TGTGCCAGCAGTTTTCTCCGAGGCGGCTACACCTTC.

The V gene is TRBV20-1, the J gene TRBJ1-2; no clear D gene. CDR1 is DFQATT and CDR2 is SNEGSKA in the germline V gene (reference sequence). Trimming left V 5 bases short and J 2 bases short, with 9 bases between. The CDR3 contains 12 residues. CDR3 protein: CSAHDRNYGYTF. Here the CDR3 DNA reads TGCAGTGCTCACGACCGGAACTATGGCTACACCTTC.

Points on this clonotype: A junction end diverges from the germline sequence, so it may reflect a read error. The V gene is TRBV5-4, the J gene TRBJ2-1; 8 nucleotides match TRBD2. Germline-derived CDR1 and CDR2 are SGHNT and YYREEE (reference sequence). CDR3 length equals 15 residues. The CDR3 DNA sequence: TGCGCCAGCAGCTTGGAAGCGGGAGTTGTTGATGAGCAGTTCTTC. Translating gives CASSLEAGVVDEQFF.

A note on this clonotype: Germline is not matched at one junction end, which may reflect a read error. V usage is TRBV15 and J usage is TRBJ2-6; 9 positions agree with TRBD1. This CDR3 contains 16 residues. Germline V CDR1 and CDR2: LNHNV, YYDKDF (reference sequence). The CDR3 protein is CAASRGDRAGANVLTF. For the CDR3, the DNA is TGTGCCGCCAGCAGAGGGGACAGGGCTGGGGCCAACGTCCTGACTTTC.

The V call is TRBV7-2, the J call TRBJ2-1; the match to TRBD2 covers 12 bases. Trimming at V came to 0 bases and at J to 2 bases, leaving 5 bases not matched to a gene. The germline gives CDR1 SGHTA, CDR2 FQGNSA. The CDR3 totals 18 residues. The CDR3 is CASSLAPGLAGTYNEQFF. CDR3 DNA sequence: TGTGCCAGCAGCTTAGCTCCCGGACTAGCGGGAACCTACAATGAGCAGTTCTTC.

The chain is built from TRBV6-4 and TRBJ2-1; D may be TRBD1 (5 bases). The germline CDR1 and CDR2 sequences are MRHNA and SNTAGT. Trimming left V 6 bases short and J 2 bases short, with 11 bases between. CDR3 length equals 14 residues. Written as DNA, the CDR3 is TGTGCCAGCAGCGCTGACAGCGCCTACAATGAGCAGTTCTTC. It is translated as CASSADSAYNEQFF.

This sequence joins TRBV29-1 and TRBJ2-7; the D is unclear. CDR1 is SQVTM and CDR2 is ANQGSEA in the germline V gene. Deletions cut 7 bases from V and 6 bases from J, with 16 bases between. This CDR3 has 12 residues. The DNA for the CDR3 is TGCAGCGGCACGGACGGCACCCCCGAGCAGTACTTC. Translated, it gives CSGTDGTPEQYF.

This clonotype was observed a single time. V usage is TRBV27 and J usage is TRBJ2-3; D call uncertain. Trimming removed 5 bases from V and 2 bases from J, with 5 bases in between. This CDR3 contains 12 residues. Germline lookup yields CDR1 MNHEY and CDR2 SMNVEV (reference sequence). CDR3 nucleotides: TGTGCCAGCAGTCAGTTCACAGATACGCAGTATTTT. It is translated as CASSQFTDTQYF.

The chain uses TRBV20-1 and TRBJ2-1; 12 nucleotides align to TRBD2. The CDR3 spans 15 residues. Germline V gene data show CDR1 as DFQATT and CDR2 as SNEGSKA (reference sequence). After removal of 6 bases from V and 6 bases from J, the junction contained 9 bases not matched to a gene. The CDR3 spells CSALPSGRVFNEQFF. CDR3 in DNA: TGCAGTGCGTTGCCTAGCGGGAGGGTGTTCAATGAGCAGTTCTTC.

V and J are TRBV20-1 and TRBJ2-2; D is unresolved. V gave up 1 base and J gave up 6 bases, with 9 bases separating them. The germline CDR1 and CDR2 sequences are DFQATT and SNEGSKA (reference sequence). This CDR3 spans 13 amino acids. The CDR3 sequence: CSARVPSAGELFF. The CDR3 region has the DNA TGCAGTGCTAGAGTACCCAGCGCCGGGGAGCTGTTTTTT.

This chain connects TRBV7-3 to TRBJ2-1; 8 nucleotides agree with TRBD1. The junction had 10 bases not matched to a gene; V was cut back by 8 bases and J by 4 bases. The CDR3 is 15 amino acids. CDR1 and CDR2 from the germline V gene are SGHTA and FQGTGA. The CDR3, as DNA: TGTGCCAGCCGAACGACAGGGGAGTTATACAATGAGCAGTTCTTC. Translating gives CASRTTGELYNEQFF.

J is TRBJ1-2 and V is TRBV6-5; 8 bases fit TRBD1. With V trimmed by 0 bases and J by 8 bases, 2 bases remained unmatched. The CDR3 runs to 13 residues. CDR1 MNHEY and CDR2 SVGAGI come from the germline V gene. The CDR3 region has the DNA TGTGCCAGCAGTTACTCGGACAGGGTGGGCTACACCTTC. Protein: CASSYSDRVGYTF.

The gene calls are TRBV29-1 and TRBJ1-2; D call uncertain. V dropped 3 bases and J dropped 4 bases, with 9 bases sitting between them. Per the germline V gene, CDR1 is SQVTM and CDR2 is ANQGSEA. The CDR3 runs 12 residues. CDR3 bases: TGCAGCGTTGACCCTCGGGGCTATGGCTACACCTTC. It specifies CSVDPRGYGYTF.

V gene TRBV3-1 combines with J gene TRBJ1-2, with D perhaps matching TRBD1 (5 bases). Germline-derived CDR1 and CDR2 are LGHDT and YNNKEL (reference sequence). The CDR3 spans 12 residues. The germline V and J ends were trimmed by 5 bases and 7 bases, with 11 bases remaining between them. CDR3 amino acids: CASSLTGTGYTF. The CDR3 DNA is TGTGCCAGCAGCTTGACCGGGACTGGCTACACCTTC.

The rearrangement joins TRBV7-9 to TRBJ1-1, with TRBD1 matching 7 bases. Germline CDR1 is SEHNR and CDR2 is FQNEAQ (reference sequence). Trimming removed 5 bases from V and 1 base from J; junction bases left unmatched: 7. The CDR3 spans 15 residues. The chain's CDR3 is CASSPSRQGNTEAFF. CDR3 nucleotides: TGTGCCAGCAGCCCATCCCGACAGGGGAACACTGAAGCTTTCTTT.